Shown below are 25 T cell receptor beta chains from a single sample sequenced in a study of blood T cell repertoires in COVID-19. Clones were read by immunoSEQ multiplex PCR, and TCRdb kept only the in-frame ones, dropping some. The sample shows about 22,000 clones, about 80% of them seen only once. The material sequenced was peripheral blood. All receptors derive from a man between 70 and 80 years old with acute or convalescent COVID-19.

The rearrangement uses TRBV7-9 and TRBJ1-2; possibly TRBD1 for D (5 bases). With 5 bases removed from V and 5 bases from J, the gap between germline ends came to 15 bases. CDR1 and CDR2 (germline): SEHNR, FQNEAQ (reference sequence). The CDR3 runs to 14 residues. The CDR3 DNA reads TGTGCCAGCAGCATTGGGGGGGACGGTTATGGCTACACCTTC. The encoded protein is CASSIGGDGYGYTF.

The V call is TRBV4-2, the J call TRBJ1-6, with 9 bases matching TRBD1. V lost 5 bases to trimming and J lost 9 bases; unmatched junction nucleotides: 5. The CDR3 runs 14 residues. Per the germline V gene, CDR1 is LGHNA and CDR2 is YNFKEQ. The chain's CDR3 is CASSADRGGSPLHF. CDR3 in DNA: TGTGCCAGCAGCGCGGACAGGGGCGGTTCACCCCTCCACTTT.

The chain couples TRBV9 to TRBJ1-2; perhaps TRBD1 as D (5 bases). The CDR3 runs 15 residues. The V and J ends lost 3 bases and 6 bases respectively, with 18 bases between them. Germline loops: CDR1 SGDLS, CDR2 YYNGEE. This CDR3 is CASSAGFSAGNGYTF. The CDR3 coding sequence is TGTGCCAGCAGCGCAGGGTTTTCGGCGGGGAATGGCTACACCTTC.

J is TRBJ2-7 and V is TRBV4-3; 12 bases match TRBD2. With 1 base clipped from V and 6 bases from J, the junction kept 10 bases outside the gene matches. Per germline, CDR1 LGHNA and CDR2 YSLEER. This CDR3 comprises 17 residues. CDR3 bases: TGCGCCAGCAGCCAAGGGACTGGACTAGCGGGATACAGCGAGCAGTACTTC. This gives the protein CASSQGTGLAGYSEQYF.

The CDR3 region is CASSSTRRDYGYTF. CDR3 nucleotide sequence: TGTGCCAGCAGCTCGACCAGGAGGGACTATGGCTACACCTTC. This chain uses TRBV11-3 with TRBJ1-2; D is ambiguous. Between the trimmed V and J ends, which lost 4 bases and 3 bases, there was a span of 12 bases. Germline loops: CDR1 SGHNT, CDR2 YENEEA. This CDR3 contains 14 residues.

The J gene is TRBJ1-1, the V gene TRBV11-2; the D gene is possibly TRBD1 (6 bases). Trimming stripped 0 bases from V and 4 bases from J, with 6 bases between. Germline CDR1 reads SGHAT; CDR2 reads FQNNGV. This CDR3 has 13 residues. CDR3 sequence (DNA): TGTGCCAGCAGCTTAGAAGGGGGCACTGAAGCTTTCTTT. Amino acids: CASSLEGGTEAFF.

The chain employs TRBV28 and TRBJ1-5, with 7 nucleotides matching TRBD1. Germline CDR1 is MDHEN and CDR2 is SYDVKM. With V trimmed by 2 bases and J by 2 bases, 6 bases remained unmatched. The CDR3 loop spans 16 amino acids. The CDR3 DNA follows: TGTGCCAGCAGTTTAGTACTAGGGACAGGCAATCAGCCCCAGCATTTT. Translating it yields CASSLVLGTGNQPQHF.

This clone has just a few counts. V is TRBV6-5 and J is TRBJ2-3; D is uncertain. V shed 4 bases and J shed 4 bases, with 15 bases lying between them. The germline V gene encodes CDR1 MNHEY and CDR2 SVGAGI. The CDR3 consists of 15 residues. CDR3 sequence: CASSSTSLGSDTQYF. The CDR3 DNA is TGTGCCAGCAGTTCGACCTCTCTAGGTTCAGATACGCAGTATTTT.

This clone was found once. The chain joins TRBV9 to TRBJ2-4, with 7 bases that match TRBD1. This CDR3 is built from 16 residues. V was pared by 4 bases and J by 5 bases, with 12 bases of the junction left unmatched. Looked up from germline, CDR1 is SGDLS and CDR2 is YYNGEE. CDR3: CASSLGGWAIENIQYF. In nucleotides, the CDR3 is TGTGCCAGCAGCCTAGGGGGCTGGGCCATCGAAAACATTCAGTACTTC.

The chain carries TRBV27 and TRBJ2-6; D unclear. Germline CDR1 reads MNHEY; CDR2 reads SMNVEV (reference sequence). V dropped 10 bases and J dropped 1 base, with 11 bases sitting between them. There are 14 residues in the CDR3. The CDR3 DNA follows: TGTGCCAACGGTTCGCATTCTGGGGCCAACGTCCTGACTTTC. Protein product: CANGSHSGANVLTF.

The chain combines TRBV5-1 with TRBJ1-2, with no clear D. V was clipped by 2 bases and J by 2 bases, with 16 bases between them. The CDR3 is made up of 16 amino acids. Germline V gene sequence: CDR1 SGHRS, CDR2 YFSETQ. This CDR3 reads CASSLTSGAPNYGYTF. The DNA for the CDR3 is TGCGCCAGCAGCTTAACGTCCGGAGCCCCGAACTATGGCTACACCTTC.

This chain joins TRBV12-3 or TRBV12-4 and TRBJ1-2, with D perhaps matching TRBD1 (6 bases). Deletions cut 6 bases from V and 6 bases from J, with 11 bases between. This CDR3 is 12 amino acids long. The CDR3 sequence: CASSLTGHGYTF. CDR3 DNA: TGTGCCAGCAGCTTAACAGGGCATGGCTACACCTTC.

J is TRBJ1-1 and V is TRBV5-1; TRBD1 agrees at 7 bases. J lost 1 base, V lost 4 bases, and 4 bases had no gene match. The germline V gene encodes CDR1 SGHRS and CDR2 YFSETQ. This CDR3 is 14 amino acids long. The CDR3 reads CASSQGVRNTEAFF. The CDR3 DNA sequence: TGCGCCAGCAGCCAGGGGGTTAGGAACACTGAAGCTTTCTTT.

V gene TRBV4-3 combines with J gene TRBJ1-5; D not certain. Trimming removed 0 bases at V and 3 bases at J, with 9 bases between. Germline values: CDR1 LGHNA, CDR2 YSLEER. The length of the CDR3 is 15 residues. CDR3 DNA: TGCGCCAGCAGCCAAGATGCGCGGGACAATCAGCCCCAGCATTTT. Its protein product is CASSQDARDNQPQHF.

V usage is TRBV19 and J usage is TRBJ1-1, with TRBD1 matching 7 bases. CDR3 length: 14 amino acids. The V gene end was trimmed by 7 bases and the J gene end by 1 base; junction bases not matched to a gene: 6. Germline loops: CDR1 LNHDA, CDR2 SQIVND (reference sequence). The CDR3 region is CASMGRQGNTEAFF. CDR3 in DNA: TGTGCCAGTATGGGTAGACAGGGGAACACTGAAGCTTTCTTT.

This clone appeared a single time. The J gene is TRBJ1-1, the V gene TRBV6-6; D not resolved. The CDR3 runs 12 residues. The germline V gene has CDR1 MNHNY and CDR2 SVGAGI (reference sequence). The chain's CDR3 is CSTRRMNTEAFF. The DNA of the CDR3 is TGTTCCACTAGACGGATGAACACTGAAGCTTTCTTT.

The chain has TRBV30 and TRBJ1-1; D not resolved. Germline CDR1 and CDR2: GTSNPN and SVGIG (reference sequence). There are 14 residues in the CDR3. Trimming pared 3 bases from V and 4 bases from J, leaving 15 bases between. CDR3 region: CAWSPGVWPTEAFF. CDR3 DNA: TGTGCCTGGAGCCCCGGGGTCTGGCCCACTGAAGCTTTCTTT.

CDR3 protein: CASSHLTGTRGETQYF. CDR3 in DNA: TGTGCCAGCAGTCACCTCACCGGGACTAGGGGCGAGACCCAGTACTTC. V is TRBV6-2 or TRBV6-3 and J is TRBJ2-5; 8 bases agree with TRBD2. Germline-derived CDR1 and CDR2 are MNHEY and SVGEGT. Losses at the gene ends were 5 bases for V and 5 bases for J; bases not matched to a gene: 13. This CDR3 contains 16 residues.

The rearrangement links TRBV2 to TRBJ2-3, with 9 bases that match TRBD1. The junction had 10 bases not matched to a gene; V was cut back by 6 bases and J by 6 bases. The CDR3 consists of 15 residues. The germline gives CDR1 SNHLY, CDR2 FYNNEI. The CDR3 DNA reads as TGTGCCAGCAGCGCCGCGGACAGGGGCAGGGATACGCAGTATTTT. It is translated as CASSAADRGRDTQYF.

The gene calls are TRBV5-4 and TRBJ2-1; 9 positions match TRBD1. Trimming removed 4 bases from V and 6 bases from J; junction bases left unmatched: 5. Germline CDR1 SGHNT, CDR2 YYREEE (reference sequence). The CDR3 is made up of 14 amino acids. The CDR3 spells CASSPGTGLNEQFF. CDR3 coding DNA: TGTGCCAGCAGCCCCGGGACAGGGCTCAATGAGCAGTTCTTC.

V is TRBV7-6 and J is TRBJ2-6, with 7 bases matching TRBD1. J lost 13 bases, V lost 5 bases, and 11 bases had no gene match. This CDR3 has 14 residues. Germline CDR1 SGHVS, CDR2 FNYEAQ. Here the CDR3 reads CASSVGVDREVLTF. The CDR3 nucleotides read TGTGCCAGCAGCGTTGGCGTTGACAGGGAAGTCCTGACTTTC.

The chain uses TRBV5-4 and TRBJ1-1, with D possibly being TRBD1 (5 bases). The CDR3 length is 15 residues. CDR1 is SGHNT and CDR2 is YYREEE in the germline V gene (reference sequence). With 5 bases removed from V and 0 bases from J, the gap between germline ends came to 14 bases. CDR3 bases: TGTGCCAGCAGGCTTGGAGGGGAGATGAACACTGAAGCTTTCTTT. Residues: CASRLGGEMNTEAFF.

This sequence joins TRBV3-1 (or the pseudogene TRBV3-2) and TRBJ1-6, with 12 bases fitting TRBD1. The germline gives CDR1 LGHDT, CDR2 YNNKEL (reference sequence). This CDR3 spans 16 amino acids. J was trimmed by 6 bases and V by 8 bases; bases with no gene match: 8. Here the CDR3 reads CASAGTGGAGNSPLHF. CDR3 sequence (DNA): TGTGCCAGCGCCGGGACAGGGGGCGCGGGTAATTCACCCCTCCACTTT.

The rearrangement links TRBV5-4 to TRBJ2-2, with D maybe TRBD2 (7 bases). V was shortened by 5 bases and J by 7 bases, with 15 bases between the two germline ends. Germline CDR1 is SGHNT and CDR2 is YYREEE (reference sequence). This CDR3 spans 14 amino acids. CDR3 sequence (DNA): TGTGCCAGCAGTTCCCAGGGGAGGGACGGGGAGCTGTTTTTT. Its translation: CASSSQGRDGELFF.

The chain recombines TRBV13 with TRBJ2-1, with TRBD2 identical over 12 bases. The ends lost 5 bases at V and 6 bases at J; junction bases unmatched: 5. This CDR3 has 15 amino acids. CDR1 and CDR2 (germline): PRHDT, FYEKMQ (reference sequence). The DNA of the CDR3 is TGTGCCAGCAGCCTTAGACTAGCGGGAGTCAATGAGCAGTTCTTC. Translated: CASSLRLAGVNEQFF.